The 23 T cell receptor beta chains given below trace back to one sample, sequenced in a study of T cell responses to AZD1222 COVID-19 vaccine. The protocol was immunoSEQ multiplex PCR, while the TCRdb copy is restricted to in-frame clones and leaves out a portion. The table has around 140,000 clones, about 91% seen once. The sequencing here drew on peripheral blood, taken 28 days after the second AZD1222 dose. The receptor source for this set is an adult who received the AZD1222 COVID-19 vaccine.

V gene TRBV5-1 combines with J gene TRBJ2-5; TRBD1 is a possible D gene (7 bases). Trimming took off 4 bases at V and 3 bases at J, with 19 bases between the two ends. The length of the CDR3 is 16 residues. CDR1 and CDR2 from the germline V gene are SGHRS and YFSETQ. As DNA, the CDR3 is TGCGCCAGCAGCCCGCGAGGCGGGACAGAAAAAGAGACCCAGTACTTC. Protein sequence: CASSPRGGTEKETQYF.

The V and J genes are TRBV19 and TRBJ2-1, with 9 bases fitting TRBD1. This CDR3 region has 15 residues. Per the germline V gene, CDR1 is LNHDA and CDR2 is SQIVND (reference sequence). V shed 4 bases and J 8 bases; nucleotides not matched to a gene: 9. CDR3 in DNA: TGTGCCAGTAGTAGGAGGATACAGGGGGCAGATGAGCAGTTCTTC. Translated: CASSRRIQGADEQFF.

V usage is TRBV14 and J usage is TRBJ1-1; D is ambiguous. Trimming took off 1 base at V and 3 bases at J, with 9 bases between the two ends. CDR1 is SGHDN, CDR2 FVKESK, per germline. The CDR3 has 14 residues. Written as DNA, the CDR3 is TGTGCCAGCAGCCAAGTATACGGACACACTGAAGCTTTCTTT. This codes for CASSQVYGHTEAFF.

The CDR3 protein is CASSIALGTEFSNQPQHF. The CDR3 DNA is TGTGCCAGTAGTATCGCGTTAGGGACAGAATTTAGCAATCAGCCCCAGCATTTT. The genes are TRBV19 and TRBJ1-5; 7 positions agree with TRBD1. With V trimmed by 3 bases and J by 0 bases, 11 bases remained unmatched. CDR3 length: 18 amino acids. The V gene's germline CDR1 is LNHDA and CDR2 SQIVND (reference sequence).

This clone was observed a few times. The gene calls are TRBV7-6 and TRBJ1-6; TRBD1 matches at 9 bases. CDR3 length: 14 residues. Germline assignment: CDR1 SGHVS and CDR2 FNYEAQ. V shed 1 base and J 10 bases; nucleotides not matched to a gene: 2. The CDR3 nucleotides are TGTGCCAGCAGCTTAGGGACAGGGGCCTCACCCCTCCACTTT. The encoded protein is CASSLGTGASPLHF.

V usage is TRBV6-5 and J usage is TRBJ2-7, with 11 bases identical to TRBD2. Germline V lookup: CDR1 MNHEY, CDR2 SVGAGI. This CDR3 is 16 amino acids long. V gave up 0 bases and J gave up 2 bases; unmatched junction bases: 3. CDR3 sequence reads: CASSYSLSGGAYEQYF. CDR3 nucleotides: TGTGCCAGCAGTTACTCCCTTAGCGGGGGGGCCTACGAGCAGTACTTC.

The rearrangement joins TRBV30 to TRBJ2-4; TRBD2 is a possible D gene (6 bases). CDR3 size: 14 residues. CDR1 and CDR2 (germline): GTSNPN, SVGIG (reference sequence). Trimming took off 2 bases at V and 4 bases at J, with 12 bases between the two ends. CDR3 residues: CAWSFVGGKNIQYF. In DNA, the CDR3 is TGTGCCTGGAGTTTCGTGGGAGGAAAAAACATTCAGTACTTC.

The V and J genes are TRBV5-1 and TRBJ1-1; no definite D call. The V end lost 0 bases, the J end lost 5 bases, and 14 bases lay between the germline ends. The CDR3 sequence is 15 residues long. Germline V CDR1 and CDR2: SGHRS, YFSETQ. The chain's CDR3 is CASSLGRLAGTEAFF. CDR3 nucleotides: TGCGCCAGCAGCTTGGGCAGGTTGGCGGGGACTGAAGCTTTCTTT.

This rearrangement joins TRBV5-1 to TRBJ2-2; D may be TRBD1 (6 bases). Deletions cut 6 bases from V and 2 bases from J, with 17 bases between. The CDR3 length is 16 residues. The V gene's germline CDR1 is SGHRS and CDR2 YFSETQ. The CDR3 loop reads CASTEGTGINTGELFF. CDR3 nucleotides: TGCGCCAGCACCGAAGGTACAGGGATAAACACCGGGGAGCTGTTTTTT.

V is TRBV2 and J is TRBJ2-6, with D perhaps matching TRBD1 (6 bases). Germline V gene sequence: CDR1 SNHLY, CDR2 FYNNEI. The V end was cut by 7 bases, the J end by 0 bases, with 13 bases between. CDR3 size: 16 residues. CDR3 amino acids: CASKGTPSSGANVLTF. CDR3 DNA sequence: TGTGCCAGCAAGGGGACACCAAGCTCTGGGGCCAACGTCCTGACTTTC. Complete variable domain (other parts from reference TRBV2 and TRBJ2-6): EPEVTQTPSHQVTQMGQEVILRCVPISNHLYFYWYRQILGQKVEFLVSFYNNEISEKSEIFDDQFSVERPDGSNFTLKIRSTKLEDSAMYFCASKGTPSSGANVLTFGAGSRLTVL.

This chain links TRBV7-2 with TRBJ1-2; D remains unclear. The ends were cut back, 4 bases at V and 6 bases at J, with 15 bases in the middle. The CDR3 sequence is 14 residues long. Germline V lookup: CDR1 SGHTA, CDR2 FQGNSA. The CDR3 coding sequence is TGTGCCAGCAGCTCTCTTTGGGGATTCGATGGCTACACCTTC. Translation: CASSSLWGFDGYTF.

The V call is TRBV30, the J call TRBJ1-4, with D unclear. From germline, CDR1 is GTSNPN and CDR2 SVGIG (reference sequence). The length of the CDR3 is 16 residues. The V end lost 3 bases, the J end lost 0 bases, and 14 bases lay between the germline ends. CDR3 coding DNA: TGTGCCTGGAGAGTCCCCGACGCCGCAACTAATGAAAAACTGTTTTTT. Residues: CAWRVPDAATNEKLFF.

The V gene is TRBV6-5, the J gene TRBJ1-6; no firm D call. The germline CDR1 and CDR2 sequences are MNHEY and SVGAGI. Deletions cut 6 bases from V and 7 bases from J, with 13 bases between. The CDR3 has 14 amino acids. This chain's CDR3 is CASSYESFNSPLHF. CDR3 DNA sequence: TGTGCCAGCAGCTACGAGTCATTCAATTCACCCCTCCACTTT.

Comment on this clone: A junction end diverges from the germline sequence, so it may reflect a read error. J is TRBJ2-1 and V is TRBV7-7, with 8 bases aligning to TRBD2. There are 14 residues in the CDR3. Germline lookup yields CDR1 SSHAT and CDR2 FNYEAQ (reference sequence). The CDR3 is CASSPGGAYNEQFF. CDR3 DNA sequence: TGTGCTAGCAGCCCGGGAGGGGCCTACAATGAGCAGTTCTTC.

The rearrangement links TRBV5-6 to TRBJ1-2; 7 nucleotides line up with TRBD1. Germline V CDR1 and CDR2: SGHDT, YYEEEE. With V trimmed by 2 bases and J by 5 bases, 9 bases remained unmatched. The CDR3 has 15 amino acids. CDR3 amino acids: CASSFGDRPLYGYTF. CDR3 bases: TGTGCCAGCAGCTTCGGGGACAGACCTTTATATGGCTACACCTTC.

This clone showed up just a few times. The CDR3 region is CASTHRQRGQPQHF. In DNA form, the CDR3 reads TGTGCCAGCACTCATCGACAGCGGGGTCAGCCCCAGCATTTT. The V and J genes are TRBV6-5 and TRBJ1-5; a weak D match, TRBD1 (5 bases). This CDR3 contains 14 residues. Germline V gives CDR1 MNHEY, CDR2 SVGAGI. Trimming removed 7 bases at V and 6 bases at J, with 16 bases between.

The V gene is TRBV9, the J gene TRBJ1-2; D unclear. The germline V gene has CDR1 SGDLS and CDR2 YYNGEE. This CDR3 has 16 amino acids. V shed 6 bases and J shed 2 bases, with 20 bases lying between them. In DNA, the CDR3 is TGTGCCAGCACCAAGCTGGTGAATAGTAGAAACTATGGCTACACCTTC. The encoded protein is CASTKLVNSRNYGYTF.

This chain connects TRBV30 to TRBJ2-7; D unresolved. The CDR3 runs to 11 residues. V gave up 5 bases and J gave up 6 bases, with 11 bases separating them. The germline gives CDR1 GTSNPN, CDR2 SVGIG (reference sequence). The CDR3 region is CAWGEGGEQYF. In DNA form, the CDR3 reads TGTGCCTGGGGGGAAGGCGGCGAGCAGTACTTC.

The chain recombines TRBV9 with TRBJ2-2; either TRBD1 or TRBD2 may fit D (6 bases each). With 0 bases removed from V and 1 base from J, the gap between germline ends came to 10 bases. CDR1 and CDR2 from the germline V gene are SGDLS and YYNGEE. The CDR3 sequence is 16 residues long. The CDR3 protein is CASSVGGGLNTGELFF. CDR3 in DNA: TGTGCCAGCAGCGTAGGAGGGGGACTGAACACCGGGGAGCTGTTTTTT.

The chain combines TRBV7-3 with TRBJ1-1; D gene uncertain. With 4 bases removed from V and 4 bases from J, the gap between germline ends came to 10 bases. Germline CDR1 is SGHTA and CDR2 is FQGTGA. The CDR3 contains 13 residues. The CDR3 DNA reads as TGTGCCAGCAGCTACGGACCAGTCACTGAAGCTTTCTTT. Encoded protein: CASSYGPVTEAFF.

The table lists this clone with a count of one. V gene TRBV7-9 combines with J gene TRBJ1-4, with D possibly being TRBD1 (5 bases). The V end was cut by 5 bases, the J end by 5 bases, with 15 bases between. Germline V gene lookup returns CDR1 SEHNR and CDR2 FQNEAQ (reference sequence). CDR3 length equals 15 residues. Here the CDR3 reads CASSPPREQNEKLFF. CDR3 sequence (DNA): TGTGCCAGCAGCCCCCCCAGGGAGCAAAATGAAAAACTGTTTTTT.

The rearrangement uses TRBV6-2 or TRBV6-3 and TRBJ2-5; D is unresolved. V was shortened by 2 bases and J by 2 bases, with 6 bases between the two germline ends. The germline V gene encodes CDR1 MNHEY and CDR2 SVGEGT. CDR3 length: 13 amino acids. The CDR3 DNA is TGTGCCAGCAGTTACGGCGGACAAGAGACCCAGTACTTC. Translated: CASSYGGQETQYF.

This CDR3 is CASSRNTEAFF. The CDR3 bases are TGCGCCAGCAGCAGGAACACTGAAGCTTTCTTT. The chain has TRBV5-1 and TRBJ1-1; D gene uncertain. CDR1 SGHRS and CDR2 YFSETQ come from the germline V gene. V was trimmed by 4 bases and J by 1 base, leaving 2 bases between them. The CDR3 sequence is 11 residues long.